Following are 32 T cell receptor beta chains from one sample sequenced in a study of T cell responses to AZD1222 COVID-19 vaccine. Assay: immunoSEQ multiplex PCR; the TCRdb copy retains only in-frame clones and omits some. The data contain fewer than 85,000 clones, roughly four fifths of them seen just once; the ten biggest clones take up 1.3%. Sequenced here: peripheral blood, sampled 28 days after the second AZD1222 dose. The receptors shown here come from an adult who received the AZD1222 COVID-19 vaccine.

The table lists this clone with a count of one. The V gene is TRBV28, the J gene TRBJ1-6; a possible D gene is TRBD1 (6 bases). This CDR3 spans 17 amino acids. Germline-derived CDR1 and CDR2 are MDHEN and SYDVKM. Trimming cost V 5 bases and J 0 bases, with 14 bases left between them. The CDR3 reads CASSGGRGGSYNSPLHF. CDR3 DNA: TGTGCCAGCAGTGGGGGCCGGGGGGGCTCCTATAATTCACCCCTCCACTTT.

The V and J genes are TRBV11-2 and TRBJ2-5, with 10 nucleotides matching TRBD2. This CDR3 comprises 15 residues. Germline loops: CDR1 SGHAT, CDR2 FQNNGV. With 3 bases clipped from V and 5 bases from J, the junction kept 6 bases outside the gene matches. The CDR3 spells CASSLVLAGEETQYF. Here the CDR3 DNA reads TGTGCCAGCAGCTTGGTTCTAGCGGGGGAGGAGACCCAGTACTTC.

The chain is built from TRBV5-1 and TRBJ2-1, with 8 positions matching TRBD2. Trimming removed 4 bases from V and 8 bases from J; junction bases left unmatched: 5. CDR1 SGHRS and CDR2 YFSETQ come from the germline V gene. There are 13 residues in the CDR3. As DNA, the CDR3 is TGCGCCAGCAGCCTCCCGACTAGCGATGAGCAGTTCTTC. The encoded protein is CASSLPTSDEQFF.

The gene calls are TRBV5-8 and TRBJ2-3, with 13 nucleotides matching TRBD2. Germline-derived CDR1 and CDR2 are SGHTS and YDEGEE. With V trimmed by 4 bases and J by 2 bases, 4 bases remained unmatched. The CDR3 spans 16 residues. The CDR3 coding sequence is TGTGCCAGCAGCATAGGGACTAGCGGGAACACAGATACGCAGTATTTT. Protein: CASSIGTSGNTDTQYF.

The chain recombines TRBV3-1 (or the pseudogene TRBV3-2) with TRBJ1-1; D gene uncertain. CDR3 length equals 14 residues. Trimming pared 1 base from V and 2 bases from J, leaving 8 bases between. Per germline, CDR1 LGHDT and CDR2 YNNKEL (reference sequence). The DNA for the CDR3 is TGTGCCAGCAGCCAAGGCCTCCCCAACACTGAAGCTTTCTTT. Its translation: CASSQGLPNTEAFF.

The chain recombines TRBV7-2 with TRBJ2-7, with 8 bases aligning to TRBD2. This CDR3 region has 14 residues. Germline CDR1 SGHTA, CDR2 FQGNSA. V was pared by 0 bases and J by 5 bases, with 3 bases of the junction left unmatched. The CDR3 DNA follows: TGTGCCAGCAGCTTAGCCGGGAGGGTCGACGAGCAGTACTTC. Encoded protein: CASSLAGRVDEQYF.

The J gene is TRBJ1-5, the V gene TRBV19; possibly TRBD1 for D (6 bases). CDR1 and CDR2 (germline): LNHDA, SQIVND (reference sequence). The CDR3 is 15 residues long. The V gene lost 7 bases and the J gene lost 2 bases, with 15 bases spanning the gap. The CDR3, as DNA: TGTGCCAGTAAGAGTACCCCAGGGGGCAATCAGCCCCAGCATTTT. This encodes CASKSTPGGNQPQHF.

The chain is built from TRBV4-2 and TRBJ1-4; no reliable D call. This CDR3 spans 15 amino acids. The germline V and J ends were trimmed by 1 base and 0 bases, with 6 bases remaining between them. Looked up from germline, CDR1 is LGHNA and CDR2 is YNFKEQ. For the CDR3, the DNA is TGTGCCAGCAGCCAAGGGCCTGCAACTAATGAAAAACTGTTTTTT. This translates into CASSQGPATNEKLFF.

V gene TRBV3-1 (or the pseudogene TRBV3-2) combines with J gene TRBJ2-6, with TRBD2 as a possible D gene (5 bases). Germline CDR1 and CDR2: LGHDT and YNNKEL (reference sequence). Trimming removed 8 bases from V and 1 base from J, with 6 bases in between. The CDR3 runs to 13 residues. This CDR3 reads CASGLSGANVLTF. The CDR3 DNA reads TGTGCCAGCGGACTGTCTGGGGCCAACGTCCTGACTTTC.

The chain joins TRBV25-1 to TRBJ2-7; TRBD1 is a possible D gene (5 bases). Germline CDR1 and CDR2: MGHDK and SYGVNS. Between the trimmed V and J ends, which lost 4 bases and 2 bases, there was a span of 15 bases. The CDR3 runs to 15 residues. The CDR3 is CASSVSTGSPYEQYF. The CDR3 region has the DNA TGTGCCAGCAGTGTATCTACAGGCTCTCCCTACGAGCAGTACTTC.

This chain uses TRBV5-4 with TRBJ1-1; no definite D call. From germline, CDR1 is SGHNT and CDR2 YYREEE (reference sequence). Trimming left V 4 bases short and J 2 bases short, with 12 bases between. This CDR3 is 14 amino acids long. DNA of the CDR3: TGTGCCAGCAGCACGTCCCGATTTAACACTGAAGCTTTCTTT. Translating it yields CASSTSRFNTEAFF.

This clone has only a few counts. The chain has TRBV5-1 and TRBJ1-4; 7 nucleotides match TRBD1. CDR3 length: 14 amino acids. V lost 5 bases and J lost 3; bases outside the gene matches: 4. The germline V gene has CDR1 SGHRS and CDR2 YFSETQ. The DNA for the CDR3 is TGCGCCAGCAGATACGGGACAGCTAATGAAAAACTGTTTTTT. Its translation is CASRYGTANEKLFF.

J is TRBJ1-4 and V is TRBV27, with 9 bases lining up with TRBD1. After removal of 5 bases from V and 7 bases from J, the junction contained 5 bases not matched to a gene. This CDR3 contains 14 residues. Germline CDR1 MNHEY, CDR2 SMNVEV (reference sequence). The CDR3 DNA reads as TGTGCCAGCAGTCGCACAGGGGGCCCTGAAAAACTGTTTTTT. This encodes CASSRTGGPEKLFF.

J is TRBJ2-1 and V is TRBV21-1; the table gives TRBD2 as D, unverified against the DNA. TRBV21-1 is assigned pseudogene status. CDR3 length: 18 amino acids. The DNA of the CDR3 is TGTGCCAGCAGCCCCAGAGGGCTAGCGGGAGCGCACTACAATGAGCAGTTCTTC. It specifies CASSPRGLAGAHYNEQFF.

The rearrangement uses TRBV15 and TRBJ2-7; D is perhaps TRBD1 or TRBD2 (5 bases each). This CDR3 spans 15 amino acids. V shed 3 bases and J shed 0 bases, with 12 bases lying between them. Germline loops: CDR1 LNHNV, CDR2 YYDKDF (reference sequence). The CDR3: CATSRSGTSSYEQYF. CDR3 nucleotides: TGTGCCACCAGCAGGTCTGGGACCAGCTCCTACGAGCAGTACTTC.

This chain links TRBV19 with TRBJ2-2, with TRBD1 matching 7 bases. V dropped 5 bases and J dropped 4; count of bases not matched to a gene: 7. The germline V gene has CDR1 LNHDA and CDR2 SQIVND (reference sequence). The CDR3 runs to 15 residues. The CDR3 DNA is TGTGCCAGTAGTCCCACGACAGGGACCACCGGGGAGCTGTTTTTT. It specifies CASSPTTGTTGELFF.

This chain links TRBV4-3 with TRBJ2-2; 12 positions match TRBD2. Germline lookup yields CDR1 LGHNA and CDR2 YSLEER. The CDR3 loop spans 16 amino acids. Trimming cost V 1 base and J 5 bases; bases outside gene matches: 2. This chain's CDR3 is CASSQGTSGNTGELFF. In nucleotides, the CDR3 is TGCGCCAGCAGCCAAGGGACTAGCGGGAATACCGGGGAGCTGTTTTTT.

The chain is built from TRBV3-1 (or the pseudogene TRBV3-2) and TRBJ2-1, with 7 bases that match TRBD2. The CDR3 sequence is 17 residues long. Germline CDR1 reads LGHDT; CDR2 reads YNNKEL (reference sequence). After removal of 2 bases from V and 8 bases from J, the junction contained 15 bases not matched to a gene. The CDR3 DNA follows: TGTGCCAGCAGCCAAAGAAATCCGAGACTAGCCACCCATGAGCAGTTCTTC. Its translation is CASSQRNPRLATHEQFF.

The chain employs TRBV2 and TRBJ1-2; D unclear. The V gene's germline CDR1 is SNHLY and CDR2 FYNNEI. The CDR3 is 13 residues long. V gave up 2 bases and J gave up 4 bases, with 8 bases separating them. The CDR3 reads CASSELGSYGYTF. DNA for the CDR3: TGTGCCAGCAGTGAACTGGGGAGCTATGGCTACACCTTC.

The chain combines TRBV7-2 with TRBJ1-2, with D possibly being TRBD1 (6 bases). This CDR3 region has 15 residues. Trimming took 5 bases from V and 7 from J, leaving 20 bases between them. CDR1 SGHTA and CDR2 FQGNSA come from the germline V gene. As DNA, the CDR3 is TGTGCCAGCAGCCCTTATGACAGGACACCGGCTGGCTACACCTTC. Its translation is CASSPYDRTPAGYTF.

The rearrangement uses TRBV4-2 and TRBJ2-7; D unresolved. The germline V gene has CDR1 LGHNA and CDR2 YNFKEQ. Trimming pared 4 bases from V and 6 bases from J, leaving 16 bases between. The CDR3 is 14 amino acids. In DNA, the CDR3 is TGTGCCAGCAGCCTCACCCTCTCCAGGCGCGAGCAGTACTTC. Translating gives CASSLTLSRREQYF.

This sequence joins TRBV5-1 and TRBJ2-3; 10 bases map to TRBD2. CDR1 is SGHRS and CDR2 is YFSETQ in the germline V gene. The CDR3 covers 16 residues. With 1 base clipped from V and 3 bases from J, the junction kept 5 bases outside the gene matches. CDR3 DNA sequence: TGCGCCAGCAGCTTGCTAGCGGGAGAATTGACAGATACGCAGTATTTT. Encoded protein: CASSLLAGELTDTQYF.

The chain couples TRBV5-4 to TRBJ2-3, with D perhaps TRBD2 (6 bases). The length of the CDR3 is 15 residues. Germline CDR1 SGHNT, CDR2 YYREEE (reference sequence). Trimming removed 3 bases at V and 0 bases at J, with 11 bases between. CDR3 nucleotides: TGTGCCAGCAGCTACGATAGCGGTAGCACAGATACGCAGTATTTT. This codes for CASSYDSGSTDTQYF.

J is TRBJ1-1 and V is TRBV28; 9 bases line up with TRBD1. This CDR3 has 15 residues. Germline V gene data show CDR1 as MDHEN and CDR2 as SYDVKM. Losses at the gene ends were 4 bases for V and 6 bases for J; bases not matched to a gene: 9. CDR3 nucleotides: TGTGCCAGCAGTTCCCCGGGACAGGGCGCGGCTGAAGCTTTCTTT. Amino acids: CASSSPGQGAAEAFF.

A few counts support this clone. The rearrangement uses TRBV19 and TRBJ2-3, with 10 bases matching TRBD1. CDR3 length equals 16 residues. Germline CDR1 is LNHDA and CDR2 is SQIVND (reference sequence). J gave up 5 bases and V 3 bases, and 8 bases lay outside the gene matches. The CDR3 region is CASSIKGQGRRDTQYF. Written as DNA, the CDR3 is TGTGCCAGTAGTATTAAGGGACAGGGGAGGAGAGATACGCAGTATTTT.

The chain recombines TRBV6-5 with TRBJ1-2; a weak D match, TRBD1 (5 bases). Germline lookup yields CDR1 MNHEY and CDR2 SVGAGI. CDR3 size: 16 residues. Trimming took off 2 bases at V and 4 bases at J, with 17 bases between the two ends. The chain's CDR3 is CASSYRGTEAGYGYTF. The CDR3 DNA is TGTGCCAGCAGTTACCGCGGGACGGAAGCAGGCTATGGCTACACCTTC.

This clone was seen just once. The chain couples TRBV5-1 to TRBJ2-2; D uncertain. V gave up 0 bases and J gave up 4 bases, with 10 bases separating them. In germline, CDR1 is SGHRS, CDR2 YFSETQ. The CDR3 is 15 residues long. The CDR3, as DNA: TGCGCCAGCAGCTTGGAGGTCCCCGGCACCGGGGAGCTGTTTTTT. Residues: CASSLEVPGTGELFF. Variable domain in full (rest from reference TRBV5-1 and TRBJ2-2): KAGVTQTPRYLIKTRGQQVTLSCSPISGHRSVSWYQQTPGQGLQFLFEYFSETQRNKGNFPGRFSGRQFSNSRSEMNVSTLELGDSALYLCASSLEVPGTGELFFGEGSRLTVL.

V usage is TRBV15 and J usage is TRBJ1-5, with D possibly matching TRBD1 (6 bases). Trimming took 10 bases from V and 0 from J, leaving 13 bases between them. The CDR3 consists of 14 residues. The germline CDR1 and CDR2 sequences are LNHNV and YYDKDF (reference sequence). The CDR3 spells CAIDRLYSNQPQHF. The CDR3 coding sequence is TGTGCCATTGACAGGCTATATAGCAATCAGCCCCAGCATTTT.

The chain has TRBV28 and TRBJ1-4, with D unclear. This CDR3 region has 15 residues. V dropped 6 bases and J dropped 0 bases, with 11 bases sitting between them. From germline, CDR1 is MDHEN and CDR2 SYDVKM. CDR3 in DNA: TGTGCCAGCAGCCCCGCCGGGCCAACTAATGAAAAACTGTTTTTT. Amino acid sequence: CASSPAGPTNEKLFF.

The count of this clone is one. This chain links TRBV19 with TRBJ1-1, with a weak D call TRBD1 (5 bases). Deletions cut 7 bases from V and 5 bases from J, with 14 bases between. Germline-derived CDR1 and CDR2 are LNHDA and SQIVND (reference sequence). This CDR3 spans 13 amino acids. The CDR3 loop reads CASIGQGGTEAFF. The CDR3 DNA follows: TGTGCCAGTATTGGTCAGGGCGGGACTGAAGCTTTCTTT.

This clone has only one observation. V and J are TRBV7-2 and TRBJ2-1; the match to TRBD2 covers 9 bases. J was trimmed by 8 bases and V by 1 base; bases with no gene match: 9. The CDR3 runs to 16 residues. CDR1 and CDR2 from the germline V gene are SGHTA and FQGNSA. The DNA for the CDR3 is TGTGCCAGCAGCTTAGGGGCGGGAGGGCCTTTCGATGAGCAGTTCTTC. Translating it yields CASSLGAGGPFDEQFF. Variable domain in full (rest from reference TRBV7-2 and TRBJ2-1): GAGVSQSPSNKVTEKGKDVELRCDPISGHTALYWYRQSLGQGLEFLIYFQGNSAPDKSGLPSDRFSAERTGGSVSTLTIQRTQQEDSAVYLCASSLGAGGPFDEQFFGPGTRLTVL.

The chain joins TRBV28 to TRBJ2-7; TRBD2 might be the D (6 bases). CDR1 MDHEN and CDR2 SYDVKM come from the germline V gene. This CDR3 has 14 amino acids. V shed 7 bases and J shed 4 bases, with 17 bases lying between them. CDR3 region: CASTKRLGSYEQYF. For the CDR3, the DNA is TGTGCCAGCACGAAGAGACTAGGGAGTTACGAGCAGTACTTC.